This T cell receptor (beta chain) was observed in a study of T cell responses to AZD1222 COVID-19 vaccine. Produced via immunoSEQ multiplex PCR; TCRdb's table is partial and in-frame only. The table has over 120,000 clones, roughly 87% seen once. Study conclusions and caveats: Mapped onto spike, vaccine-associated CD4 TCRs spanned it and were dominant at 160-218 and 743-854. Most donors were white British and more were female, and clonal diversity was possibly underestimated. Spike-specific TCR breadth and depth both grew after two AZD1222 doses.

The study pooled second doses at about 4 or about 12 weeks. V shed 0 bases and J shed 8 bases, with 12 bases lying between them. The CDR3 length is 14 residues. Germline V CDR1 and CDR2: SGHNT, YYREEE (reference sequence). To note about this clone: Its matching antigen is unknown.

Sample: peripheral blood, taken 28 days after the second AZD1222 dose. The TCR was taken from an adult who received the AZD1222 COVID-19 vaccine. V is TRBV5-4 and J is TRBJ2-1; no clear D. The DNA for the CDR3 is TGTGCCAGCAGCTTGGGGTTATCGGCGGATGAGCAGTTCTTC. Residues: CASSLGLSADEQFF.